This T cell receptor (beta chain) was captured in a study of PD-1 blockade in classical Hodgkin lymphoma. The CDR3 runs 17 residues. Unmatched junction bases numbered 7, after V lost 4 bases and J lost 4 bases. Germline CDR1 SGHRS, CDR2 YFSETQ. Time point in this sample: cycle 4 day 1 (C4D1), after 5 to 7 weeks of nivolumab. Relapse after autologous stem cell transplantation occurred in every patient, and brentuximab vedotin exposure varied. Negative selection with magnetic separation was used to purify CD4+ T cells from thawed PBMCs. Repertoires were generated with immunoSEQ multiplex PCR, while TCRdb's copy carries only in-frame clones and drops some. The data show some 17,000 clones, around 75% seen once.

This sample comprised CD4+ T cells from blood, obtained before the fourth cycle of nivolumab. This rearrangement joins TRBV5-1 to TRBJ2-1; 14 bases agree with TRBD2. This clonotype was obtained from a human donor with classical Hodgkin lymphoma. In nucleotides, the CDR3 is TGCGCCAGCAGCCTAAGGACTAGCGGGGGGACTTACAATGAGCAGTTCTTC. Translated, it gives CASSLRTSGGTYNEQFF.